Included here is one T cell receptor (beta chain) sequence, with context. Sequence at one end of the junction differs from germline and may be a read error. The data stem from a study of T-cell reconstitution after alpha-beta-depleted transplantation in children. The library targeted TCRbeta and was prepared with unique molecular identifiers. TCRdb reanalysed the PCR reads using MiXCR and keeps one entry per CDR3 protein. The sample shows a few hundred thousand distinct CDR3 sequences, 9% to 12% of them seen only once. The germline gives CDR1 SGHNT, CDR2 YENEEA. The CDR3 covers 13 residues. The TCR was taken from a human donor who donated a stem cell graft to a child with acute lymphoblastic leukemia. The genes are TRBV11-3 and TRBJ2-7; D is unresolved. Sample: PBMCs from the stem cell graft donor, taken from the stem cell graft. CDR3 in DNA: TGTGCCATCAGCCCCTATAACTGGCCCGAGCAGTACTTC. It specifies CAISPYNWPEQYF.